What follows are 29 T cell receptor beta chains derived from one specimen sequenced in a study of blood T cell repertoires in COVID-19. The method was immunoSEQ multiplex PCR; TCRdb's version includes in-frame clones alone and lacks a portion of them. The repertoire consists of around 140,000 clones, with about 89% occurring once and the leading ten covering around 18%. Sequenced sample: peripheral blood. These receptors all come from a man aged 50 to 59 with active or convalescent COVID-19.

As DNA, the CDR3 is TGCGCCAGCAGCTTGGCCCCTGGACAGGGCGCCTACGAGCAGTACTTC. Its protein product is CASSLAPGQGAYEQYF. The chain recombines TRBV5-1 with TRBJ2-7, with 8 bases fitting TRBD1. The J segment lost 2 bases and the V segment lost 0 bases, leaving 7 bases of the junction unmatched. The CDR3 loop spans 16 amino acids. Per the germline V gene, CDR1 is SGHRS and CDR2 is YFSETQ.

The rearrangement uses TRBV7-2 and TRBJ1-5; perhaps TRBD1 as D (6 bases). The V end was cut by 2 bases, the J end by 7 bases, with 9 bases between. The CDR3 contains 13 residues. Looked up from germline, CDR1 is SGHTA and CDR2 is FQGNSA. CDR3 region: CASSLNRDQPQHF. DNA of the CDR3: TGTGCCAGCAGCTTAAACAGGGACCAGCCCCAGCATTTT.

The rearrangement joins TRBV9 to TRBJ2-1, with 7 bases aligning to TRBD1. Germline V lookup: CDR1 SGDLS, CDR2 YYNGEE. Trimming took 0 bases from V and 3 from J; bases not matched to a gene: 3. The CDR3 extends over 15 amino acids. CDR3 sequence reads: CASSVGGTDYNEQFF. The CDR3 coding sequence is TGTGCCAGCAGCGTAGGTGGGACAGACTACAATGAGCAGTTCTTC. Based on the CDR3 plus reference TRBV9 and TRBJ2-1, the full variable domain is DSGVTQTPKHLITATGQRVTLRCSPRSGDLSVYWYQQSLDQGLQFLIQYYNGEERAKGNILERFSAQQFPDLHSELNLSSLELGDSALYFCASSVGGTDYNEQFFGPGTRLTVL.

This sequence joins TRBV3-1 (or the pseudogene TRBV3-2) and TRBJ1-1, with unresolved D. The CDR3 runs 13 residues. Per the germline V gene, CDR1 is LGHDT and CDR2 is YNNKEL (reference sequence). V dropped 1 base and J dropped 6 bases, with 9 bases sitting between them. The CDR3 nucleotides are TGTGCCAGCAGCCAAGTGACGGAGGCTGAAGCTTTCTTT. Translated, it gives CASSQVTEAEAFF.

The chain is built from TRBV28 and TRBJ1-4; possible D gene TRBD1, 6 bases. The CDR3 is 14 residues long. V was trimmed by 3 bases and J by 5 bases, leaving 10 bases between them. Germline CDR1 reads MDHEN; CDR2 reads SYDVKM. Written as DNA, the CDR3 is TGTGCCAGCAGTTTGCCAGGGGAGAATGAAAAACTGTTTTTT. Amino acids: CASSLPGENEKLFF.

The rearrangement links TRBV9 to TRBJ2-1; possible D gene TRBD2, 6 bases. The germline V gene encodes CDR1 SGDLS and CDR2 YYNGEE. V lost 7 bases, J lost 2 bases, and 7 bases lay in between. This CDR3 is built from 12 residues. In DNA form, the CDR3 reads TGTGCCAGCGGGAGGCCCTACAATGAGCAGTTCTTC. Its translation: CASGRPYNEQFF.

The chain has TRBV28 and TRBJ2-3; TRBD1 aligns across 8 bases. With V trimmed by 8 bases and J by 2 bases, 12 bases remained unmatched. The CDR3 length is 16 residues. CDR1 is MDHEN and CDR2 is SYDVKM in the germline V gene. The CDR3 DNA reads TGTGCCAGCCAGAGGACAGGGTTTGGGGACACAGATACGCAGTATTTT. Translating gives CASQRTGFGDTDTQYF.

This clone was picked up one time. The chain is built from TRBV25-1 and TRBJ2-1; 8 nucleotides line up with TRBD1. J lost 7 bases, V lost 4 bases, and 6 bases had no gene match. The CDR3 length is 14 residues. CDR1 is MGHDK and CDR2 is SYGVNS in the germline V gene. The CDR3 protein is CASSGQGKLNEQFF. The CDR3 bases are TGTGCCAGCAGTGGACAGGGGAAATTGAATGAGCAGTTCTTC.

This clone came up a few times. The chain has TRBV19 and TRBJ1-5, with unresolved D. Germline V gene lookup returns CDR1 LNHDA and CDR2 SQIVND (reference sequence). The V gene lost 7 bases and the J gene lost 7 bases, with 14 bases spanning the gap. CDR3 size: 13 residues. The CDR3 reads CASTSEGRQPQHF. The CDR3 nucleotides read TGTGCCAGTACCTCGGAGGGAAGGCAGCCCCAGCATTTT. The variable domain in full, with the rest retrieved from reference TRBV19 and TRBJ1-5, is DGGITQSPKYLFRKEGQNVTLSCEQNLNHDAMYWYRQDPGQGLRLIYYSQIVNDFQKGDIAEGYSVSREKKESFPLTVTSAQKNPTAFYLCASTSEGRQPQHFGDGTRLSIL.

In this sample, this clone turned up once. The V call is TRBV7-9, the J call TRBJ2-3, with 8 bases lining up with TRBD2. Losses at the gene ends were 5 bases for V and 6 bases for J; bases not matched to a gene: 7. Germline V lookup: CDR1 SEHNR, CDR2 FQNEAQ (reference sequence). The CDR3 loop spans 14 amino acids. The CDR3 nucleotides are TGTGCCAGCAGCCCAGGGACTAGTAGCGATACGCAGTATTTT. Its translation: CASSPGTSSDTQYF.

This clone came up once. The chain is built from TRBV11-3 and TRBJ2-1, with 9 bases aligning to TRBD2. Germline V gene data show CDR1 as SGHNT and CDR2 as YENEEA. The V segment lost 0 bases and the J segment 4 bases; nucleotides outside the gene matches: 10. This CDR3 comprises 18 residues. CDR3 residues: CASSLDLRGAGGYNEQFF. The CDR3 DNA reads TGTGCCAGCAGCTTAGATCTGAGGGGAGCGGGAGGTTACAATGAGCAGTTCTTC.

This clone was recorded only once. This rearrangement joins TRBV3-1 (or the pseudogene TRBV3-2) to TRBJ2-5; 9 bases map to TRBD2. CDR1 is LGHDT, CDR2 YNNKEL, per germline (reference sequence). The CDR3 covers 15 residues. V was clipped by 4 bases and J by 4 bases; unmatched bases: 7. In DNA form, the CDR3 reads TGTGCCAGCAGCCGCGGGGGGGACCGAACAGAGACCCAGTACTTC. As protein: CASSRGGDRTETQYF.

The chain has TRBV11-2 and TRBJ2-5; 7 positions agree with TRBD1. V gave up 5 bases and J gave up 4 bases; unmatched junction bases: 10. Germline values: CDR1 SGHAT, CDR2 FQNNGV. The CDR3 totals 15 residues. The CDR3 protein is CASSHQTGSGETQYF. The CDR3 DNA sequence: TGTGCCAGCAGCCACCAGACAGGGTCGGGAGAGACCCAGTACTTC.

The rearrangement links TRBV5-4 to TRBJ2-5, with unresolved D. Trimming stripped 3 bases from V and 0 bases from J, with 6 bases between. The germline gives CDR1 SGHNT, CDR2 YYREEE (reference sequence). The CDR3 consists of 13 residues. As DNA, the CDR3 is TGTGCCAGCAGCTACCAGTACCAAGAGACCCAGTACTTC. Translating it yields CASSYQYQETQYF. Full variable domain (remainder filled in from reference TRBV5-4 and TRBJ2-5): ETGVTQSPTHLIKTRGQQVTLRCSSQSGHNTVSWYQQALGQGPQFIFQYYREEENGRGNFPPRFSGLQFPNYSSELNVNALELDDSALYLCASSYQYQETQYFGPGTRLLVL.

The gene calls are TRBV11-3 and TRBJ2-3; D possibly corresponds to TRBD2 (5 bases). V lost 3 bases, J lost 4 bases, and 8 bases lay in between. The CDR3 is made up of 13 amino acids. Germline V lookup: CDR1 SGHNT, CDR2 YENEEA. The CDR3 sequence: CASSLGSADTQYF. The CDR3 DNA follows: TGTGCCAGCAGCTTGGGGAGCGCAGATACGCAGTATTTT.

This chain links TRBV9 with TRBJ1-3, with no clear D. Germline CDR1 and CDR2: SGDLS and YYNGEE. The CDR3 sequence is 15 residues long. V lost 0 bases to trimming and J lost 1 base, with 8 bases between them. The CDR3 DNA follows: TGTGCCAGCAGCGTAGAGTCAGGTTCTGGAAACACCATATATTTT. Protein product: CASSVESGSGNTIYF. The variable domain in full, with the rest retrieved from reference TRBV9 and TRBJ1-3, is DSGVTQTPKHLITATGQRVTLRCSPRSGDLSVYWYQQSLDQGLQFLIQYYNGEERAKGNILERFSAQQFPDLHSELNLSSLELGDSALYFCASSVESGSGNTIYFGEGSWLTVV.

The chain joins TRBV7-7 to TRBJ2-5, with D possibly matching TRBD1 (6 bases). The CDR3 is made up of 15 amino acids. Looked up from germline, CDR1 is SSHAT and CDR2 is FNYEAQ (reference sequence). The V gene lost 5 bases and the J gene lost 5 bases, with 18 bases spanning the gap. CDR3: CASSDKSRGGETQYF. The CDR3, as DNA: TGTGCCAGCAGCGACAAATCCAGGGGTGGGGAGACCCAGTACTTC.

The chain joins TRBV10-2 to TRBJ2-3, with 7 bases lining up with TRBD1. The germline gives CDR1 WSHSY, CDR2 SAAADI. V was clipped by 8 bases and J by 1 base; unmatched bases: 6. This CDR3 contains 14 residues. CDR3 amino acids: CASRNRGGTDTQYF. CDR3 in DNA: TGCGCCAGCCGAAACAGGGGTGGCACAGATACGCAGTATTTT.

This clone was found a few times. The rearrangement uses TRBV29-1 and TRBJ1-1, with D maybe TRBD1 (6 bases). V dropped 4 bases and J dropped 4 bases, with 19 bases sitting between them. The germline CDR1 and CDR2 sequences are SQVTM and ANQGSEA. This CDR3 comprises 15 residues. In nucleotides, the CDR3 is TGCAGCGTTGGAGGCGGGGGCCTGCTGGGCACTGAAGCTTTCTTT. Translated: CSVGGGGLLGTEAFF.

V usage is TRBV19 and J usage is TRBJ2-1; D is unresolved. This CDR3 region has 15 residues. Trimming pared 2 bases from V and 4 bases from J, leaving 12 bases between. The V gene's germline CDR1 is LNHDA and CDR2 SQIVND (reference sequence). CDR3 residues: CASSITATGYNEQFF. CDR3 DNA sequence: TGTGCCAGTAGTATAACCGCAACTGGTTACAATGAGCAGTTCTTC.

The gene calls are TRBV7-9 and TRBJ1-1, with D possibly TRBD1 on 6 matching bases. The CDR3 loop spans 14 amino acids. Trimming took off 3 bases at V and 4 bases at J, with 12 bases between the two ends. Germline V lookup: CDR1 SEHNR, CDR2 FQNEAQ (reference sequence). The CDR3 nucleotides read TGTGCCAGCAGCTTCGTGAGAGGGGGCACTGAAGCTTTCTTT. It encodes CASSFVRGGTEAFF.

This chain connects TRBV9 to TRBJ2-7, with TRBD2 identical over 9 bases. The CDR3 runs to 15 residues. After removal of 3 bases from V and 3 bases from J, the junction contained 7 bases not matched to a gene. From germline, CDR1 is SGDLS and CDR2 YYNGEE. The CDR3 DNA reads TGTGCCAGCAGCGGCGGGACTAGCAGCGTCTACGAGCAGTACTTC. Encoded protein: CASSGGTSSVYEQYF. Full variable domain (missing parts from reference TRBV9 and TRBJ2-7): DSGVTQTPKHLITATGQRVTLRCSPRSGDLSVYWYQQSLDQGLQFLIQYYNGEERAKGNILERFSAQQFPDLHSELNLSSLELGDSALYFCASSGGTSSVYEQYFGPGTRLTVT.

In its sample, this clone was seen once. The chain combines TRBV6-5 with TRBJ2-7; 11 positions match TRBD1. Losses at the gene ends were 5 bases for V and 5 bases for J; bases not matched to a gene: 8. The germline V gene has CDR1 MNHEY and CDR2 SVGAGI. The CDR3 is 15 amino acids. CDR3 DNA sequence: TGTGCCAGCAGTCGGCCCGGGACAGGGGGGGACGAGCAGTACTTC. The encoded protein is CASSRPGTGGDEQYF.

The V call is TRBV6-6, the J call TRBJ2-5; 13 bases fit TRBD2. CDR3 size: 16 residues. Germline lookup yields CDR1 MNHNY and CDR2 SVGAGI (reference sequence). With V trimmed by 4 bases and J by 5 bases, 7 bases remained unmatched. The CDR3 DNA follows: TGTGCCAGCAGTTTCGGGACTAGCGGGGAGAGGGAGACCCAGTACTTC. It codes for CASSFGTSGERETQYF.

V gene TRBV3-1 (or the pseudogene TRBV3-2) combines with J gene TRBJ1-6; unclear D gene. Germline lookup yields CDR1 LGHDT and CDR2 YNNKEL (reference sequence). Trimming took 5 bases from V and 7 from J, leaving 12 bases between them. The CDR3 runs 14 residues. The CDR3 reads CASSETLRNSPLHF. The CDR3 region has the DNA TGTGCCAGCAGCGAGACCCTGCGGAATTCACCCCTCCACTTT.

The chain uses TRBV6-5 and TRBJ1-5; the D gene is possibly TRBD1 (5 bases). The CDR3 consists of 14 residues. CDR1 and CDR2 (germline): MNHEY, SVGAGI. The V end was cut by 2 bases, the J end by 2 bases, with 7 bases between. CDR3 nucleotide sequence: TGTGCCAGCAGTTACCAGGGTGGCAATCAGCCCCAGCATTTT. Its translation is CASSYQGGNQPQHF.

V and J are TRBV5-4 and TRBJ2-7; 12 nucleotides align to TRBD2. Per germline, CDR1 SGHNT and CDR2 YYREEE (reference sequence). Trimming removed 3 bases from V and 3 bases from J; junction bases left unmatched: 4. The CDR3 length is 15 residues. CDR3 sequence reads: CASSSLAGGYYEQYF. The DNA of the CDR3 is TGTGCCAGCAGCTCCCTAGCGGGAGGGTACTACGAGCAGTACTTC.

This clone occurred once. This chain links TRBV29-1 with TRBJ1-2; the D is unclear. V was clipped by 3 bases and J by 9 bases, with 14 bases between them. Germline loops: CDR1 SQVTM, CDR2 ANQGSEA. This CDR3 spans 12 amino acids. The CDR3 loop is CSVESGYGSYTF. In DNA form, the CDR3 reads TGCAGCGTTGAGTCGGGTTACGGGAGCTACACCTTC. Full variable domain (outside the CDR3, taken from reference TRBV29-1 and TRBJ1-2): SAVISQKPSRDICQRGTSLTIQCQVDSQVTMMFWYRQQPGQSLTLIATANQGSEATYESGFVIDKFPISRPNLTFSTLTVSNMSPEDSSIYLCSVESGYGSYTFGSGTRLTVV.

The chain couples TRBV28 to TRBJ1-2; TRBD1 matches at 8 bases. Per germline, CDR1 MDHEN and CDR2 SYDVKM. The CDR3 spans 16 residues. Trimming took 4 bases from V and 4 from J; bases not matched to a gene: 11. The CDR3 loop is CASSSYHRDRTYGYTF. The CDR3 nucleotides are TGTGCCAGCAGTTCCTATCACCGGGACAGGACCTATGGCTACACCTTC.